A selection of T cell receptor beta chains follows, all from one sample in a study of blood T cell repertoires in COVID-19. Assay: immunoSEQ multiplex PCR; the TCRdb copy retains only in-frame clones and omits some. The top ten clones hold about 6.7% of a sample with about 250,000 clones, 70% to 90% of them seen once. Sequenced: peripheral blood. All receptors derive from a woman in her twenties or thirties with COVID-19, enrolled during active disease. Both conserved end residues are part of each CDR3. D genes are given only for firm matches. Expanded clones are given a class, and other clones once, few, many or no size at all.

13	NA	TRBJ1-1	NA	TRBV30	TGTGCCTGGAACCAGGGCGGCCGCCCTGAAGCTTTCTTT	CAWNQGGRPEAFF
17	TRBD1	TRBJ2-2	NA	TRBV7-2	TGTGCCAGCAGCCCCCGGACAGGGGGCGGGTACACCGGGGAGCTGTTTTTT	CASSPRTGGGYTGELFF
19	TRBD1	TRBJ1-2	NA	TRBV5-1	TGCGCCAGCAGCTTGGGCCGACCCGGGACAGGGGGCGCTGGGGGTGGCTACACCTTC	CASSLGRPGTGGAGGGYTF
15	NA	TRBJ1-1	NA	TRBV14	TGTGCCAGCAGCCCCATTACCGGGGTGAACACTGAAGCTTTCTTT	CASSPITGVNTEAFF
17	TRBD2	TRBJ2-2	NA	TRBV3-1/TRBV3-2	TGTGCCAGCATCTCAGAAGGGCTAGCGGGGGTACCTGGGGAGCTGTTTTTT	CASISEGLAGVPGELFF
18	TRBD2	TRBJ2-1	NA	TRBV27	TGTGCCAGCAGTTTAGGGGTCAGCGGGAGGGGGCGGTCCAATGAGCAGTTCTTC	CASSLGVSGRGRSNEQFF
16	NA	TRBJ1-6	NA	TRBV4-3	TGCGCCAGCAGCCAAGATTGGGGGGAATATAATTCACCCCTCCACTTT	CASSQDWGEYNSPLHF
13	NA	TRBJ2-7	NA	TRBV6-6	TGTGCCAGCAGTCGCGGGACAGCCTACGAGCAGTACTTC	CASSRGTAYEQYF
15	NA	TRBJ1-1	NA	TRBV25-1	TGTGCCAGCAGTGATAATTCCGTGCGAGACACTGAAGCTTTCTTT	CASSDNSVRDTEAFF
18	NA	TRBJ1-3	NA	TRBV11-2	TGTGCCAGCAGCTTAGGGGGCAGGGGTCCCCTCTCTGGAAACACCATATATTTT	CASSLGGRGPLSGNTIYF
17	NA	TRBJ1-3	NA	TRBV7-2	TGTGCCAGCAGCCCTTCGACAGGTTCATACTCTGGAAACACCATATATTTT	CASSPSTGSYSGNTIYF
15	TRBD1	TRBJ2-2	NA	TRBV11-2	TGTGCCAGCACCTTGGGGACAGCTAACACCGGGGAGCTGTTTTTT	CASTLGTANTGELFF
17	TRBD1	TRBJ1-4	NA	TRBV18	TGTGCCAGCTCGCCTTTCCCGGGACAGACGCCTAATGAAAAACTGTTTTTT	CASSPFPGQTPNEKLFF
18	TRBD1	TRBJ1-6	NA	TRBV28	TGTGCCAGCAGTTTTCGGGACAGGGATTTGACCTATAATTCACCCCTCCACTTT	CASSFRDRDLTYNSPLHF
15	NA	TRBJ2-2	NA	TRBV3-1/TRBV3-2	TGTGCCAGCAGCGCGGGCTCTATATCTACCGGGGAGCTGTTTTTT	CASSAGSISTGELFF
14	NA	TRBJ1-3	NA	TRBV5-4	TGTGCCAGCAGCCCGTCGGTCGCCCGAAACACCATATATTTT	CASSPSVARNTIYF
15	NA	TRBJ2-2	NA	TRBV3-1/TRBV3-2	TGTGCCAGCAGCCACTTGCGGGACTCGACCGGGGAGCTGTTTTTT	CASSHLRDSTGELFF
15	NA	TRBJ2-2	NA	TRBV24-1	TGTGCCACCAGTGGGCGTAGGGGGAACACCGGGGAGCTGTTTTTT	CATSGRRGNTGELFF
14	TRBD1	TRBJ1-1	NA	TRBV6-5	TGTGCCACTCGCTACAGGGGGGAGAACACTGAAGCTTTCTTT	CATRYRGENTEAFF
12	TRBD1	TRBJ2-3	NA	TRBV25-1	TGTGCCAGCGGGGACAGAACAGATACGCAGTATTTT	CASGDRTDTQYF
15	NA	TRBJ1-3	NA	TRBV7-9	TGTGCCAGCAGCTTAGGAGGGTATCCTGGAAACACCATATATTTT	CASSLGGYPGNTIYF
16	TRBD1	TRBJ2-3	NA	TRBV5-1	TGCGCCAGCAGCTGGAGGGACAGGGGGCAGGTAGATACGCAGTATTTT	CASSWRDRGQVDTQYF
15	NA	TRBJ1-1	few	TRBV7-9	TGTGCCAGCAGCCCGCCACTGACAGGCAACACTGAAGCTTTCTTT	CASSPPLTGNTEAFF
14	NA	TRBJ2-5	NA	TRBV18	TGTGCCAGCTCAGTGATGGCCAGCGGGGAGACCCAGTACTTC	CASSVMASGETQYF
16	NA	TRBJ1-5	NA	TRBV6-1	TGTGCCAGCAGTGAACGGGTTACCTTTCGGGATCAACCCCAGCATTTT	CASSERVTFRDQPQHF
12	NA	TRBJ2-3	NA	TRBV28	TGTGCCAGCAGTCACCAGGGCGGTACGCAGTATTTT	CASSHQGGTQYF
17	TRBD1	TRBJ1-1	once	TRBV19	TGTGCCAGTAGTATTCTGGGCCGGACAGGAATGAACACTGAAGCTTTCTTT	CASSILGRTGMNTEAFF
13	TRBD1	TRBJ1-2	NA	TRBV12-3/TRBV12-4	TGTGCCAGCAGTCCCACAGGGGTCTATGGCTACACCTTC	CASSPTGVYGYTF
16	TRBD2	TRBJ2-1	once	TRBV5-6	TGTGCCAGCAGCTGGGCCGATCGGGGGGAATACAATGAGCAGTTCTTC	CASSWADRGEYNEQFF
17	NA	TRBJ1-3	NA	TRBV7-2	TGTGCCAGCAGCTTAATATCGTGGGGGCGTGCTGGAAACACCATATATTTT	CASSLISWGRAGNTIYF
16	TRBD2	TRBJ2-3	NA	TRBV4-3	TGCGCCAGCAGCCAAGAGGGAGCGGGGAGCACAGATACGCAGTATTTT	CASSQEGAGSTDTQYF
14	NA	TRBJ2-1	NA	TRBV11-2	TGTGCCAGCAACAAACCCTCGGGGGGCGGGAGTCAGTTCTTC	CASNKPSGGGSQFF
16	TRBD1	TRBJ1-1	NA	TRBV4-3	TGCGCCAGCAGACAATCAGGGGGCGTTGCGAACACTGAAGCTTTCTTT	CASRQSGGVANTEAFF
15	NA	TRBJ2-7	NA	TRBV7-8	TGTGCCAGCAGCTTAGGCCCGGACAGTCAGTACGAGCAGTACTTC	CASSLGPDSQYEQYF
10	NA	TRBJ1-4	NA	TRBV28	TGTGCCAGCAACGGGGAAAAACTGTTTTTT	CASNGEKLFF
13	NA	TRBJ2-5	NA	TRBV3-1/TRBV3-2	TGTGCCAGCAGCCCCAGTAGGGGGGAGACCCAGTACTTC	CASSPSRGETQYF
15	NA	TRBJ1-5	NA	TRBV21-1	TGTGCCAGCAGCGATCTGGGCAGGGGCAATCAGCCCCAGCATTTT	CASSDLGRGNQPQHF
15	NA	TRBJ2-1	NA	TRBV7-2	TGTGCCAGCAGCTTAAATAGTTTCTCCCGGGAAAGACAGTTCTTC	CASSLNSFSRERQFF
13	TRBD2	TRBJ2-3	once	TRBV3-1/TRBV3-2	TGTGCCAGCAGCCAAAGAGCGGGGGGCCCGCTATATTTT	CASSQRAGGPLYF